This TCR beta chain stems from a study of T-cell memory formation after mild COVID-19. On the study more broadly: There were largely donor-specific TCR clusters.

Study findings and constraints: Several responding clones turned up in pre-infection memory, indicating that cross-reactive memory may have taken part.

The CDR3 runs to 13 residues. Trimming removed 3 bases at V and 7 bases at J, with 12 bases between. Points on this clonotype: The antigen remains unidentified.

TCRdb called the 5' RACE reads again in MiXCR, with one record for every CDR3 protein. Of about 400,000 distinct CDR3 sequences in the sample, approximately 24% are singletons; the top ten hold roughly 8.7%. The clonotype originates from an adult woman who had mild COVID-19 (a few samples of this study predate the infection). Cell type and time point are not known. The rearrangement links TRBV12-3 or TRBV12-4 to TRBJ1-1; D is possibly TRBD1 (6 bases). Material for sequencing was PBMCs or a T cell subset sorted from them (not recorded which). CDR3 amino acids: CASSLGAGNEAFF. Written as DNA, the CDR3 is TGTGCCAGCAGTTTGGGGGCAGGGAATGAAGCTTTCTTT.